The 4 T cell receptor beta chains given below trace back to one sample, sequenced in a study of beta chain features in type 1 diabetes. Sequenced material consisted of expressed TCRB transcripts (all of the isolated RNA was reverse transcribed). The data were produced by immunoSEQ multiplex PCR, yet TCRdb's version contains in-frame clones alone and is incomplete. The sample lists more than 150,000 clones; about an eighth were seen once. The sequencing sample was made of central memory CD4+ T cells from blood. These receptors came from a woman under 30 in good health.

Relative to its sample, this clone is medium-sized. V and J are TRBV5-4 and TRBJ2-2; no clear D. CDR1 and CDR2 (germline): SGHNT, YYREEE (reference sequence). Trimming took 4 bases from V and 4 from J, leaving 14 bases between them. The CDR3 is made up of 15 amino acids. CDR3 amino acids: CASSVGWSSTGELFF. The CDR3 DNA follows: TGTGCCAGCAGCGTTGGTTGGAGTAGCACCGGGGAGCTGTTTTTT.

The chain has TRBV30 and TRBJ2-3, with a possible D match to TRBD2 (5 bases). The CDR3 length is 14 residues. CDR1 and CDR2 from the germline V gene are GTSNPN and SVGIG (reference sequence). V was cut by 2 bases and J by 0 bases, with 9 bases left in between. The CDR3 DNA sequence: TGTGCCTGGAGTCCGGGGTTAAGCACAGATACGCAGTATTTT. This gives the protein CAWSPGLSTDTQYF.

The chain uses TRBV11-2 and TRBJ1-1, with TRBD1 matching 7 bases. CDR3 length: 15 residues. Per germline, CDR1 SGHAT and CDR2 FQNNGV. Germline trimming cut 8 bases from V and 10 bases from J; bases unmatched to any gene: 19. CDR3 sequence: CASLSQGQAPVRAFF. Here the CDR3 DNA reads TGTGCCAGCCTATCACAAGGACAGGCACCCGTAAGAGCTTTCTTT.

Only a few counts were recorded for this clone. The rearrangement links TRBV5-4 to TRBJ2-5, with 9 bases matching TRBD2. Trimming took 3 bases from V and 4 from J; bases not matched to a gene: 7. The germline gives CDR1 SGHNT, CDR2 YYREEE (reference sequence). This CDR3 has 15 residues. In DNA, the CDR3 is TGTGCCAGCAGCTCGGCGGGAGGGCGTGTAGAGACCCAGTACTTC. It encodes CASSSAGGRVETQYF.